These 29 T cell receptor beta chains originate from one sample sequenced in a study of blood T cell repertoires in COVID-19. Assay used: immunoSEQ multiplex PCR; TCRdb lists only in-frame clones, some missing. This table has 350,000 to 450,000 clones, 70% to 90% appearing once. The sequenced sample consisted of PBMCs or T cells enriched from blood (not recorded which). The receptors stem from a man aged 40-49 years in a cohort exposed to, infected with or recovered from COVID-19 (not recorded which).

The V call is TRBV7-9, the J call TRBJ2-5; TRBD2 aligns across 9 bases. CDR3 size: 16 residues. V lost 1 base, J lost 4 bases, and 7 bases stayed unmatched. The germline V gene has CDR1 SEHNR and CDR2 FQNEAQ (reference sequence). The CDR3 here is CASSLEGTSIGETQYF. CDR3 DNA: TGTGCCAGCAGCTTAGAAGGGACTAGCATAGGAGAGACCCAGTACTTC.

V usage is TRBV19 and J usage is TRBJ2-1; 12 bases agree with TRBD2. CDR3 length equals 17 residues. The junction had 11 bases not matched to a gene; V was cut back by 4 bases and J by 7 bases. Germline CDR1 and CDR2: LNHDA and SQIVND (reference sequence). The CDR3 nucleotides are TGTGCCAGTAGTACCCGATTGACTAGCGGGAGAGAGAATGAGCAGTTCTTC. This gives the protein CASSTRLTSGRENEQFF.

This rearrangement joins TRBV19 to TRBJ2-6; D is unclear. The V end was cut by 4 bases, the J end by 0 bases, with 7 bases between. The CDR3 consists of 15 residues. Germline-derived CDR1 and CDR2 are LNHDA and SQIVND (reference sequence). The CDR3 region has the DNA TGTGCCAGTAGTACCCGGAGCTCTGGGGCCAACGTCCTGACTTTC. Amino acids: CASSTRSSGANVLTF.

The V call is TRBV6-5, the J call TRBJ2-5; 8 nucleotides line up with TRBD1. Germline lookup yields CDR1 MNHEY and CDR2 SVGAGI. CDR3 length equals 16 residues. J lost 5 bases, V lost 4 bases, and 12 bases had no gene match. The CDR3 here is CASSFNGQGVGETQYF. CDR3 coding DNA: TGTGCCAGCAGTTTTAATGGACAGGGTGTCGGGGAGACCCAGTACTTC.

The genes are TRBV6-5 and TRBJ1-3; D gene ambiguous. The CDR3 runs to 13 residues. V was clipped by 4 bases and J by 4 bases, with 8 bases between them. Germline CDR1 is MNHEY and CDR2 is SVGAGI. CDR3 amino acids: CASSSTAGNTIYF. CDR3 DNA: TGTGCCAGCAGTTCTACAGCCGGAAACACCATATATTTT.

This clone was found once. The same CDR3 can be traced to other DNA sequences in this sample. The gene calls are TRBV28 and TRBJ1-4; TRBD1 is a possible D gene (5 bases). Per the germline V gene, CDR1 is MDHEN and CDR2 is SYDVKM. Between the trimmed V and J ends, which lost 3 bases and 3 bases, there was a span of 8 bases. The CDR3 totals 14 residues. CDR3 amino acids: CASSLQGANEKLFF. CDR3 sequence (DNA): TGTGCCAGCAGTTTGCAGGGTGCTAATGAAAAACTGTTTTTT.

V and J are TRBV5-1 and TRBJ2-7; the match to TRBD1 covers 10 bases. This CDR3 spans 16 amino acids. The V gene's germline CDR1 is SGHRS and CDR2 YFSETQ. The ends lost 0 bases at V and 1 base at J; junction bases unmatched: 4. As DNA, the CDR3 is TGCGCCAGCAGCTTGGCGGGGACAGGGGTTTCCTACGAGCAGTACTTC. It is translated as CASSLAGTGVSYEQYF. The whole variable domain, filled in from reference TRBV5-1 and TRBJ2-7, reads KAGVTQTPRYLIKTRGQQVTLSCSPISGHRSVSWYQQTPGQGLQFLFEYFSETQRNKGNFPGRFSGRQFSNSRSEMNVSTLELGDSALYLCASSLAGTGVSYEQYFGPGTRLTVT.

This chain connects TRBV9 to TRBJ2-3; possibly TRBD2 for D (6 bases). The CDR3 length is 15 residues. Trimming took off 0 bases at V and 3 bases at J, with 11 bases between the two ends. Per the germline V gene, CDR1 is SGDLS and CDR2 is YYNGEE. The CDR3 sequence: CASSVVGRGTDTQYF. Here the CDR3 DNA reads TGTGCCAGCAGCGTAGTCGGGAGAGGTACAGATACGCAGTATTTT.

The V call is TRBV6-4, the J call TRBJ2-1; D ambiguous. Germline assignment: CDR1 MRHNA and CDR2 SNTAGT. Trimming left V 0 bases short and J 9 bases short, with 9 bases between. The CDR3 has 13 amino acids. The CDR3: CASSDSDYGEQFF. CDR3 sequence (DNA): TGTGCCAGCAGTGACTCCGATTACGGTGAGCAGTTCTTC.

A few counts support this clone. This chain joins TRBV3-1 (or the pseudogene TRBV3-2) and TRBJ1-5, with TRBD1 as a possible D gene (6 bases). The CDR3 extends over 15 amino acids. Germline CDR1 is LGHDT and CDR2 is YNNKEL (reference sequence). With 5 bases removed from V and 4 bases from J, the gap between germline ends came to 15 bases. As DNA, the CDR3 is TGTGCCAGCAGCGAGTTCTCAGGGGTTAATCAGCCCCAGCATTTT. As protein: CASSEFSGVNQPQHF.

The chain is built from TRBV4-1 and TRBJ2-1; 12 bases are a match to TRBD2. The CDR3 consists of 15 residues. The germline gives CDR1 MGHRA, CDR2 YSYEKL. Losses at the gene ends were 3 bases for V and 5 bases for J; bases not matched to a gene: 2. The CDR3 DNA follows: TGCGCCAGCAGCCAGCGGACTAGCGGGAACAATGAGCAGTTCTTC. Translated, it gives CASSQRTSGNNEQFF.

As DNA, the CDR3 is TGTGCCAGCAGCCAGGGACAGGGTTGGGGCTACACCTTC. Encoded protein: CASSQGQGWGYTF. The chain combines TRBV3-1 (or the pseudogene TRBV3-2) with TRBJ1-2; TRBD1 aligns across 9 bases. The CDR3 extends over 13 amino acids. The V and J ends lost 3 bases and 8 bases, in that order; junction bases with no gene match: 4. CDR1 is LGHDT, CDR2 YNNKEL, per germline (reference sequence).

The chain has TRBV12-2 and TRBJ1-1. TRBV12-2 constitutes a pseudogene. The CDR3 loop spans 15 amino acids. CDR3 sequence (DNA): TGTGCAAGTCGCTTAGGGAGTAGGTCCCTCGTAAAAGCTTTCTTT. Translation gives CASRLGSRSLVKAFF.

With regard to this clone: One end of the junction fails to match germline, which may point to a read error. V usage is TRBV11-2 and J usage is TRBJ2-5; 10 bases align to TRBD1. Germline lookup yields CDR1 SGHAT and CDR2 FQNNGV. The CDR3 contains 14 residues. In DNA, the CDR3 is TGTGCCAGCAGCCCCGACAGGGGGCAAGGGACCCAGTACTTC. Protein: CASSPDRGQGTQYF.

The chain couples TRBV9 to TRBJ1-6; 9 bases match TRBD1. Germline values: CDR1 SGDLS, CDR2 YYNGEE. The V and J ends lost 5 bases and 6 bases, in that order; junction bases with no gene match: 6. This CDR3 contains 15 residues. Here the CDR3 reads CASSPQGAGNSPLHF. CDR3 coding DNA: TGTGCCAGCAGTCCACAGGGGGCCGGTAATTCACCCCTCCACTTT.

V is TRBV6-6 and J is TRBJ2-2; 9 bases map to TRBD1. The V gene's germline CDR1 is MNHNY and CDR2 SVGAGI (reference sequence). This CDR3 comprises 17 residues. With V trimmed by 5 bases and J by 2 bases, 9 bases remained unmatched. The CDR3: CASSHEPGQGNTGELFF. The CDR3 bases are TGTGCCAGCAGTCACGAACCGGGACAGGGAAACACCGGGGAGCTGTTTTTT.

This clone was recorded once. The sample contains more than one DNA sequence encoding this CDR3. The chain uses TRBV2 and TRBJ2-1, with D perhaps matching TRBD2 (5 bases). This CDR3 has 11 residues. CDR1 is SNHLY and CDR2 is FYNNEI in the germline V gene. V lost 6 bases, J lost 5 bases, and 5 bases lay in between. CDR3 sequence reads: CASRRDNEQFF. In DNA, the CDR3 is TGTGCCAGCAGGAGGGACAATGAGCAGTTCTTC. The whole variable domain, remainder taken from reference TRBV2 and TRBJ2-1, is EPEVTQTPSHQVTQMGQEVILRCVPISNHLYFYWYRQILGQKVEFLVSFYNNEISEKSEIFDDQFSVERPDGSNFTLKIRSTKLEDSAMYFCASRRDNEQFFGPGTRLTVL.

This clone occurred once. DNA for the CDR3: TGTGCCAGCAGCTTAGGGCGGCCGGGAAATGAGCAGTTCTTC. Protein sequence: CASSLGRPGNEQFF. The J gene is TRBJ2-1, the V gene TRBV7-9; maybe TRBD2 (5 bases). Germline CDR1 SEHNR, CDR2 FQNEAQ (reference sequence). The ends were cut back, 1 base at V and 7 bases at J, with 11 bases in the middle. This CDR3 contains 14 residues.

The chain combines TRBV19 with TRBJ1-1; 7 bases align to TRBD1. This CDR3 has 16 residues. The trim removed 3 bases at V and 1 base at J, leaving 8 bases unmatched. CDR1 is LNHDA and CDR2 is SQIVND in the germline V gene (reference sequence). The chain's CDR3 is CASSIGTARGNTEAFF. CDR3 coding DNA: TGTGCCAGTAGTATCGGGACAGCGAGAGGGAACACTGAAGCTTTCTTT.

The chain links TRBV5-1 to TRBJ1-4; TRBD1 is a possible D gene (6 bases). The CDR3 totals 15 residues. Germline CDR1 reads SGHRS; CDR2 reads YFSETQ. The ends were cut back, 4 bases at V and 4 bases at J, with 14 bases in the middle. The CDR3 coding sequence is TGCGCCAGCAGCATCGGACAGTTCTTTAATGAAAAACTGTTTTTT. Translating it yields CASSIGQFFNEKLFF.

The count of this clone is one. The V and J genes are TRBV18 and TRBJ2-1, with TRBD2 matching 8 bases. CDR3 length: 13 residues. CDR1 is KGHSH, CDR2 LQKENI, per germline. With V trimmed by 5 bases and J by 7 bases, 4 bases remained unmatched. CDR3 amino acids: CASSAGLENEQFF. CDR3 nucleotides: TGTGCCAGCTCAGCGGGACTAGAAAATGAGCAGTTCTTC.

The chain has TRBV3-1 (or the pseudogene TRBV3-2) and TRBJ2-7, with TRBD2 as a possible D gene (6 bases). The germline gives CDR1 LGHDT, CDR2 YNNKEL (reference sequence). Trimming left V 1 base short and J 0 bases short, with 13 bases between. The CDR3 covers 16 residues. The CDR3 loop reads CASSQGGGTGSYEQYF. The CDR3 nucleotides read TGTGCCAGCAGCCAAGGGGGCGGGACCGGCTCCTACGAGCAGTACTTC.

The V and J genes are TRBV13 and TRBJ2-1; TRBD2 matches 12 bases. The germline V gene has CDR1 PRHDT and CDR2 FYEKMQ (reference sequence). CDR3 length equals 20 residues. After removal of 5 bases from V and 0 bases from J, the junction contained 14 bases not matched to a gene. The CDR3 nucleotides read TGTGCCAGCAGCCTTACTCTAGCGGGAGGGCCCCCTAGCTCCTACAATGAGCAGTTCTTC. Protein product: CASSLTLAGGPPSSYNEQFF.

The rearrangement joins TRBV30 to TRBJ1-3; 10 bases are shared with TRBD1. Trimming took 0 bases from V and 4 from J; bases not matched to a gene: 15. Germline V gene sequence: CDR1 GTSNPN, CDR2 SVGIG (reference sequence). This CDR3 has 19 residues. The CDR3 DNA reads as TGTGCCTGGAGTGTGCTCAGGGGACAGGGGAGAATTTGGGGAAACACCATATATTTT. Protein product: CAWSVLRGQGRIWGNTIYF.

The genes are TRBV6-5 and TRBJ1-2; 7 bases line up with TRBD1. Germline CDR1 MNHEY, CDR2 SVGAGI. The CDR3 loop spans 13 amino acids. The V segment lost 6 bases and the J segment 4 bases; nucleotides outside the gene matches: 5. CDR3 amino acids: CASSRDSAYGYTF. The CDR3 DNA reads TGTGCCAGCAGCCGGGACAGTGCCTATGGCTACACCTTC.

The chain links TRBV7-2 to TRBJ1-2, with D unresolved. Trimming pared 1 base from V and 6 bases from J, leaving 15 bases between. The CDR3 is made up of 15 amino acids. Looked up from germline, CDR1 is SGHTA and CDR2 is FQGNSA. The CDR3 coding sequence is TGTGCCAGCAGCTTAGATGCGGGCCTAGGGCATGGCTACACCTTC. Translating it yields CASSLDAGLGHGYTF.

This chain uses TRBV10-1 with TRBJ2-1; 9 bases map to TRBD2. The length of the CDR3 is 19 residues. Germline loops: CDR1 WNHNN, CDR2 SYGVQD (reference sequence). Germline trimming cut 2 bases from V and 5 bases from J; bases unmatched to any gene: 16. The CDR3 region is CASSEEVSGRLVSHNEQFF. CDR3 DNA sequence: TGCGCCAGCAGTGAGGAGGTTAGCGGGAGACTCGTTTCCCACAATGAGCAGTTCTTC.

The chain is built from TRBV15 and TRBJ2-7; 7 positions match TRBD2. Trimming cost V 8 bases and J 3 bases; bases outside gene matches: 7. The germline gives CDR1 LNHNV, CDR2 YYDKDF (reference sequence). This CDR3 is built from 13 residues. The CDR3 loop is CATGRGVGYEQYF. DNA for the CDR3: TGTGCCACCGGGAGGGGAGTTGGCTACGAGCAGTACTTC. Full variable domain (remainder filled in from reference TRBV15 and TRBJ2-7): DAMVIQNPRYQVTQFGKPVTLSCSQTLNHNVMYWYQQKSSQAPKLLFHYYDKDFNNEADTPDNFQSRRPNTSFCFLDIRSPGLGDTAMYLCATGRGVGYEQYFGPGTRLTVT.

The gene calls are TRBV28 and TRBJ1-1; tentative D call: TRBD1 (5 bases). The CDR3 loop spans 14 amino acids. The ends were cut back, 6 bases at V and 0 bases at J, with 11 bases in the middle. The germline V gene has CDR1 MDHEN and CDR2 SYDVKM. CDR3 region: CASSKGAMNTEAFF. CDR3 nucleotides: TGTGCCAGCAGCAAAGGGGCCATGAACACTGAAGCTTTCTTT.